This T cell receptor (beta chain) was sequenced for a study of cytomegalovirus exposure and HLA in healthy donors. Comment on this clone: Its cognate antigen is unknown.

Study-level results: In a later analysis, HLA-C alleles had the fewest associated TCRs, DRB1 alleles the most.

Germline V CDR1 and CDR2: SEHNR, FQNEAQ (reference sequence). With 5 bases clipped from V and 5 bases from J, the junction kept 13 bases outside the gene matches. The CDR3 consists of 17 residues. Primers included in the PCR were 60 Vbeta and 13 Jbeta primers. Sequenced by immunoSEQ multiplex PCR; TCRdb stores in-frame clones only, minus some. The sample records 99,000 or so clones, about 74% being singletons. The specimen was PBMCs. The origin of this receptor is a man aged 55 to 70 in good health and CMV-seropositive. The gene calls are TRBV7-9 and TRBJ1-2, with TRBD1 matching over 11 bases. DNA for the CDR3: TGTGCCAGCAGCGTAGAGATCCGGGACAGGGGGTTATATGGCTACACCTTC. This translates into CASSVEIRDRGLYGYTF.